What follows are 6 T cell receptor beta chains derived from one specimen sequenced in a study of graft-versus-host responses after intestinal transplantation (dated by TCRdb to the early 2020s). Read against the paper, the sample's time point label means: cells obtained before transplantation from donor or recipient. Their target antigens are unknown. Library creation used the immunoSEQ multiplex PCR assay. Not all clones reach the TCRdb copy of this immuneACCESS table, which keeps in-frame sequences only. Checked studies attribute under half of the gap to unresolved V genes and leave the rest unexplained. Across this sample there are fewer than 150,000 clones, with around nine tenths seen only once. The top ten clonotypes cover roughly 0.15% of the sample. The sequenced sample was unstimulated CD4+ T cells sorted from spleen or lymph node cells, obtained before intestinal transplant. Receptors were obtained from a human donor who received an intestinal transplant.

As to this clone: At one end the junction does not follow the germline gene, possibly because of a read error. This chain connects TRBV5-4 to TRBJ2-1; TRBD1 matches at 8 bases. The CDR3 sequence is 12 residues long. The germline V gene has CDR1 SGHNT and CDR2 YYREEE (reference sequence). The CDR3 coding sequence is TGTGCCAGCAGCCAGGACAGGGAAGGATCGGTCTTC. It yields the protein CASSQDREGSVF. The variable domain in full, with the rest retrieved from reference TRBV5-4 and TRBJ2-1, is ETGVTQSPTHLIKTRGQQVTLRCSSQSGHNTVSWYQQALGQGPQFIFQYYREEENGRGNFPPRFSGLQFPNYSSELNVNALELDDSALYLCASSQDREGSVFGPGTRLTVL.

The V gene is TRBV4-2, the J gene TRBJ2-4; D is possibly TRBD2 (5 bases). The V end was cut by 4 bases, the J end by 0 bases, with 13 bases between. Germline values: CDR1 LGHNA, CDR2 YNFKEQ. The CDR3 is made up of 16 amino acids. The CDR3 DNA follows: TGTGCCAGCAGCCCCCGACGCGGGTCAGCCAAAAACATTCAGTACTTC. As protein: CASSPRRGSAKNIQYF.

CDR3: CASSYGTGPYEQYF. The CDR3 coding sequence is TGTGCCAGCAGTTACGGGACAGGCCCCTACGAGCAGTACTTC. The V call is TRBV6-5, the J call TRBJ2-7; 8 nucleotides agree with TRBD1. CDR3 length: 14 amino acids. Germline V gene sequence: CDR1 MNHEY, CDR2 SVGAGI. The trim removed 2 bases at V and 2 bases at J, leaving 2 bases unmatched.

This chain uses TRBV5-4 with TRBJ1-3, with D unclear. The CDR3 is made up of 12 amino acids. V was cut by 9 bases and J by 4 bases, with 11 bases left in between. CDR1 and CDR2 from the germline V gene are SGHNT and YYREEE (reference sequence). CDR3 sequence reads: CAIHLGGNTIYF. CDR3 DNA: TGTGCCATCCACCTAGGCGGAAACACCATATATTTT.

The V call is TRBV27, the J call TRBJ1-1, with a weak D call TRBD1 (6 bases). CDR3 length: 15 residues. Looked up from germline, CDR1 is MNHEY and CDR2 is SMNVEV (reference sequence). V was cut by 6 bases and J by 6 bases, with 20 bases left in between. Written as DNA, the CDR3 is TGTGCCAGCAGAGAGGGCAGGGCAGGGGAGGCTGAAGCTTTCTTT. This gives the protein CASREGRAGEAEAFF.

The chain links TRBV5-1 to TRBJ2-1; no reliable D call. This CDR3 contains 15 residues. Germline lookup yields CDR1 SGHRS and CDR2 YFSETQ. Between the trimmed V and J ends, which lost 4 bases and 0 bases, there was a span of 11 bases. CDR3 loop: CASSPRATSYNEQFF. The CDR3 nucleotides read TGCGCCAGCAGCCCTCGGGCGACCTCCTACAATGAGCAGTTCTTC.